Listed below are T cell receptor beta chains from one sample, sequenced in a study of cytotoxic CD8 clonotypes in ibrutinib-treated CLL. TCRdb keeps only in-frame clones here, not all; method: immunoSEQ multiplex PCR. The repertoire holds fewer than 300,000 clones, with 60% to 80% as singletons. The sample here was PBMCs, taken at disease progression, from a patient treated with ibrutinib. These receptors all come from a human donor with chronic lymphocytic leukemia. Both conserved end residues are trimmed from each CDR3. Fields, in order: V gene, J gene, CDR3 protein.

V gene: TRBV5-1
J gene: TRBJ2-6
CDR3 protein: ASSLVDSGANVLT

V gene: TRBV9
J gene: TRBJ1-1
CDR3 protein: ASSTRTGEAF

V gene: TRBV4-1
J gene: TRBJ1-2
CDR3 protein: ASSQLGFYGYT

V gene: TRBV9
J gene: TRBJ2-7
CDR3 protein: ASSATGLFTYEQY

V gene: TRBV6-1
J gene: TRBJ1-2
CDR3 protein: ASSLDRDLYGYT

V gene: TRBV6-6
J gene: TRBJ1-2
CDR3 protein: ASSYWDSANYGYT

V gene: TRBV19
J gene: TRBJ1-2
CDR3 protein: ASSWNYGYT

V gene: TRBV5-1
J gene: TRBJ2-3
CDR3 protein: ASSWTGTDTQY

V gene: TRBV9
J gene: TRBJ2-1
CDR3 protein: ASSGNFRDSHNEQF

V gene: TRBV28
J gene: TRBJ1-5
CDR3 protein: ASSLSWGNQPQH

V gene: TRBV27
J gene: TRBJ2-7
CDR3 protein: ASSLEAGEVYEQY

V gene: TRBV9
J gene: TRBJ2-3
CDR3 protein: ASSPRLAGATDTQY

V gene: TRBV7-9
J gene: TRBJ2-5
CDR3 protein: ASSTTDRAEETQY

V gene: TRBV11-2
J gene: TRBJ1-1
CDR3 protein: ASSSGQGEAF

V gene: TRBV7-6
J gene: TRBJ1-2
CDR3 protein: ASSSSGPKGYT

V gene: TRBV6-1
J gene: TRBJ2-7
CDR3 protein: ASSDRSPYEQY

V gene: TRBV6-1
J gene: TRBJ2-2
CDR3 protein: ASSEVRGDTGELF

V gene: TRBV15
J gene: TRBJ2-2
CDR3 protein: ATSRVWQLNTGELF

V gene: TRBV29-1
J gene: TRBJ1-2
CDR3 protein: SVDEAGYGYT

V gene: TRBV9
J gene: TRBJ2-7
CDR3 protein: ASSEGHSTYEQY

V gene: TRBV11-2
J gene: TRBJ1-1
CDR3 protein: ASSLEGRKNTEAF

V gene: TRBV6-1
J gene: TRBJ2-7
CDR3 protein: ASSALTSGSVYEQY

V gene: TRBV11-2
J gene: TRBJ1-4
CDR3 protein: ASSLGRGSDEKLF

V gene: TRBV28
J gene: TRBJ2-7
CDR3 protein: ASRGRTGPDEQY

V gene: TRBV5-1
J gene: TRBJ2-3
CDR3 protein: ASSFKDTQY

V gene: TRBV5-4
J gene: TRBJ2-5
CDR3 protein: ASSSSGGSVRETQY

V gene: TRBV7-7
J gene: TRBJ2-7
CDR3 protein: ASSLAHRGGEQY

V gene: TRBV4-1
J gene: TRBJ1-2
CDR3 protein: ASSHRPQGVYGYT

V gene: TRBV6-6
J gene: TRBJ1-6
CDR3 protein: ASSQGVSSPLH

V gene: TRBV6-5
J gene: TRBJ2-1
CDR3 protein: ASSYPGLSYNEQF

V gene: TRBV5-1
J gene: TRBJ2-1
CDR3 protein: ASSELPGLAGVGEQF

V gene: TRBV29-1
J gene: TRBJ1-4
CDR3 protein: SVEERGSNEKLF

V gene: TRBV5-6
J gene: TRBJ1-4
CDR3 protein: ASRRGTGGNEKLF

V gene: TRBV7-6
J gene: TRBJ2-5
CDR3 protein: ASSSPESTSGGTQETQY

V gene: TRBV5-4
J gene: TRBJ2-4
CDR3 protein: ASSLARGTKNIQY

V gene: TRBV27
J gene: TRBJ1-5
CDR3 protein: ASRVGGNQPQH

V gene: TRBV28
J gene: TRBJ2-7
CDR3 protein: ASSPSDRAYEQY

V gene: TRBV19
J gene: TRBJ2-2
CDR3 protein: ASSIRPTGELF

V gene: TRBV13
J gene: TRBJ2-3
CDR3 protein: ASSLGFRSGAQY

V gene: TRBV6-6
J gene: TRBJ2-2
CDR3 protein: ASSYRGRGGELF

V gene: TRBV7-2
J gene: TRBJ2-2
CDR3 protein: ASSSWTAQKTLNTGELF

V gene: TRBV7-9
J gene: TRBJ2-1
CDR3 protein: ASSLHEAYNEQF

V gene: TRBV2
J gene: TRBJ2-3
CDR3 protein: ASSRLAADTQY

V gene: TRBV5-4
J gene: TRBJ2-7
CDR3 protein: ASSLGTGEQY

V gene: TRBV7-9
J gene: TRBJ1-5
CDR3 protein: ASSLVSGEGNQPQH

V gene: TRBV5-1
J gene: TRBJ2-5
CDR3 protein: ASSLASQGWVGETQY

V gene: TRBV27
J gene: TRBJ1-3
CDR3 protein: ASSLSAGPSGNTIY

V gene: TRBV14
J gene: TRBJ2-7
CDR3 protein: ASSQRWASGNYEQY

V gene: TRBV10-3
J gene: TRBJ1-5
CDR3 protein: AISDGGTDNQPQH

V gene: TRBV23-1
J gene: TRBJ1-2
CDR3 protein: ASSHLTEGDYGYT

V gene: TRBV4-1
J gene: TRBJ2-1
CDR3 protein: ASSQMDRDYNEQF